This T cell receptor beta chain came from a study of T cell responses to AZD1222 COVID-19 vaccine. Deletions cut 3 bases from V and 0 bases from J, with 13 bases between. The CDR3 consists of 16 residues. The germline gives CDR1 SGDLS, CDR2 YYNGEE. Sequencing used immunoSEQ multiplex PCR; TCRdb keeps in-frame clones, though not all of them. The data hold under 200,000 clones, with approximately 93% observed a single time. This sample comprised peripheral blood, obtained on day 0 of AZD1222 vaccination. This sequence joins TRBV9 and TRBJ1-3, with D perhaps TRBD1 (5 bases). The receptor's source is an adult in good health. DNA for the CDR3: TGTGCCAGCAGCGAAAGGGGTGGCCCCTCTGGAAACACCATATATTTT. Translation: CASSERGGPSGNTIYF.